The 7 T cell receptor beta chains below come from one sample, sequenced in a study of cytomegalovirus exposure and HLA in healthy donors (dated 2017 in TCRdb). The library was produced with the immunoSEQ multiplex PCR assay. The multiplex PCR relied on a mix of 60 forward primers for TCR Vbeta segments and 13 reverse primers for TCR Jbeta segments. Entries here come from immuneACCESS through TCRdb and include only in-frame sequences with V and J called. Some clones fail to appear in such tables; in the studies checked, an unresolved V gene covers under half of the shortfall, and the cause of the remainder is unknown. Across this sample there are 100,000 to 150,000 clones, with almost 80% seen only once. The ten largest clones take up under 1.5% of the sample. The sequenced sample was PBMCs. The origin of the receptors is a female donor in good health and CMV-seronegative.

This clone was detected once. The J gene is TRBJ2-1, the V gene TRBV5-6; TRBD1 agrees at 8 bases. J gave up 0 bases and V 4 bases, and 6 bases lay outside the gene matches. The CDR3 spans 16 residues. Germline CDR1 SGHDT, CDR2 YYEEEE. CDR3 DNA sequence: TGTGCCAGCAGCGCCCGACAGGGGAGCTCCTACAATGAGCAGTTCTTC. This codes for CASSARQGSSYNEQFF.

The V gene is TRBV5-8, the J gene TRBJ2-2; possibly TRBD2 for D (5 bases). The CDR3 has 15 amino acids. V lost 3 bases and J 5 bases, leaving 14 bases between the germline ends. CDR1 is SGHTS, CDR2 YDEGEE, per germline. The CDR3: CASSSEALETGELFF. Here the CDR3 DNA reads TGTGCCAGCAGCTCGGAGGCCTTGGAAACCGGGGAGCTGTTTTTT.

The chain is built from TRBV18 and TRBJ2-7; D gene ambiguous. V was pared by 0 bases and J by 3 bases, with 6 bases between. CDR3 length: 13 amino acids. Per germline, CDR1 KGHSH and CDR2 LQKENI. The CDR3 sequence is CASSPPSYYEQYF. The CDR3, as DNA: TGTGCCAGCTCACCACCGTCCTACTACGAGCAGTACTTC.

J is TRBJ2-1 and V is TRBV14; 9 bases match TRBD2. Trimming cost V 4 bases and J 3 bases; bases outside gene matches: 7. This CDR3 contains 16 residues. Per the germline V gene, CDR1 is SGHDN and CDR2 is FVKESK. CDR3 sequence (DNA): TGTGCCAGCAGCCTTCGACTAGCGGTGAGCTACAATGAGCAGTTCTTC. Translating it yields CASSLRLAVSYNEQFF.

In its sample, this clone was seen once. The CDR3 here is CASSGREIYNEQFF. The CDR3 DNA reads as TGTGCCAGCAGTGGGCGGGAGATCTACAATGAGCAGTTCTTC. This chain links TRBV6-1 with TRBJ2-1; 7 nucleotides align to TRBD2. Germline trimming cut 4 bases from V and 3 bases from J; bases unmatched to any gene: 3. Germline CDR1 reads MNHNS; CDR2 reads SASEGT. This CDR3 comprises 14 residues.

Only a few counts were recorded for this clone. CDR3 bases: TGTGCCAGCAGTTTCCGCGGGGGCACTGAAGCTTTCTTT. Translating gives CASSFRGGTEAFF. This chain links TRBV27 with TRBJ1-1, with TRBD1 as a possible D gene (5 bases). CDR3 size: 13 residues. Trimming pared 3 bases from V and 4 bases from J, leaving 9 bases between. Germline V lookup: CDR1 MNHEY, CDR2 SMNVEV (reference sequence).

This chain connects TRBV5-1 to TRBJ2-2; 8 nucleotides align to TRBD1. The CDR3 is 15 amino acids. CDR1 is SGHRS and CDR2 is YFSETQ in the germline V gene. The J segment lost 1 base and the V segment lost 4 bases, leaving 3 bases of the junction unmatched. CDR3 nucleotides: TGCGCCAGCAGCCCCGGGACAGGGAACACCGGGGAGCTGTTTTTT. The encoded protein is CASSPGTGNTGELFF.